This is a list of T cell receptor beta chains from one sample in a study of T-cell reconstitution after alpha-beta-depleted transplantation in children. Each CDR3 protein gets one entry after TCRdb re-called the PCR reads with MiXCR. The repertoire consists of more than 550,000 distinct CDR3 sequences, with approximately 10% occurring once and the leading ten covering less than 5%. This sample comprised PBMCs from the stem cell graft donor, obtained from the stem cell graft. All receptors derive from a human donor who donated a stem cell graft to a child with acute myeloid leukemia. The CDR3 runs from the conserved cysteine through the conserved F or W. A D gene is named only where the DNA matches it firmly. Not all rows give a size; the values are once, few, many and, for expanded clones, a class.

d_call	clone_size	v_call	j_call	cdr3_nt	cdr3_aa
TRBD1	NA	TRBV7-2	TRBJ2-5	TGTGCCAGCAGCGTCGACAGGGGGCGGGGAGAGACCCAGTACTTC	CASSVDRGRGETQYF
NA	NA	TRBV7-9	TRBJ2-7	TGTGCCAGCAGAAGATCAGGCGGCGAGCAGTACTTC	CASRRSGGEQYF
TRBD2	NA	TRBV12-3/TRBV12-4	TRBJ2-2	TGTGCCAGCCGGGAGGGCCCCCGGGAGCTGTTTTTT	CASREGPRELFF
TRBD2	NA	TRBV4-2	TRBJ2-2	TGTGCCAGCAAAAACTGGCTAGCGGGAGTTTCCGGGGAGCTGTTTTTT	CASKNWLAGVSGELFF
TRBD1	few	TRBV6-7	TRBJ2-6	TGTGCCAGCCGACCGGGACAGGCAGACTCTGGGGCCAACGTCCTGACTTTC	CASRPGQADSGANVLTF
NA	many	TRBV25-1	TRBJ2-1	TGTGCCAGCAGTAGTCTAGCCGGCAATGAGCAGTTCTTC	CASSSLAGNEQFF
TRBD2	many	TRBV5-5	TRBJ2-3	TGTGCCAGCAGGCCGGGACTAGCGTCAGATACGCAGTATTTT	CASRPGLASDTQYF
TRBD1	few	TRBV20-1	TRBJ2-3	TGCAGTGCTAGAACTCACTCGTTCCGGACAGGGCTCACAGATACGCAGTATTTT	CSARTHSFRTGLTDTQYF
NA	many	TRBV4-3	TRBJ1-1	TGCGCCAGCAGCCCCCATACAGAGAACACTGAAGCTTTCTTT	CASSPHTENTEAFF
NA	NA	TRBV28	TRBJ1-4	TGTGCCAGCAGTGGAGGGGGGACTAATGAAAAACTGTTTTTT	CASSGGGTNEKLFF
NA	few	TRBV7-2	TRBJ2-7	TGTGCCAGCAGCTCCCTGAGAAGCTCCTACGAGCAGTACTTC	CASSSLRSSYEQYF
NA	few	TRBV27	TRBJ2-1	TGTGCCAGCAGTTTATTCGCCTCACCCTCCTACAATGAGCAGTTCTTC	CASSLFASPSYNEQFF
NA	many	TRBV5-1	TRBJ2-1	TGCGCCAGCAAGGGTCAGCGGGCCACCTATGAGCAGTTCTTC	CASKGQRATYEQFF
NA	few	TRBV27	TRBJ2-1	TGTGCCAGCAGTTTTTTGGGGGCCTGGGTCTTC	CASSFLGAWVF
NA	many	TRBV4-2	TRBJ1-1	TGTGCCAGCAGCCAAGGGGGCGGGTACAACACTGAAGCTTTCTTT	CASSQGGGYNTEAFF
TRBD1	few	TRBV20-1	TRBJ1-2	TGCAGTGCTGAGGGGGCGGGGCGGGAAAACTATGGCTACACCTTC	CSAEGAGRENYGYTF
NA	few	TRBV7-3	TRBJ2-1	TGTGCCAGCAGCTTAAAGCCTAGCAGTCCCAACAATGAGCAGTTCTTC	CASSLKPSSPNNEQFF
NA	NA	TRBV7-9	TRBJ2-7	TGTGCCAGCAGCACCGTTACAGGGTCCTACGAGCAGTACTTC	CASSTVTGSYEQYF
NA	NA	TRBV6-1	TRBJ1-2	TGTGCCAGCACCCTCCGGGAGGGCAGTTCAAACTATGGCTACACCTTC	CASTLREGSSNYGYTF
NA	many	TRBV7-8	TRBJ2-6	TGTGCCAGCCTCCTCTCTGGGGCCAACGTCCTGACTTTC	CASLLSGANVLTF
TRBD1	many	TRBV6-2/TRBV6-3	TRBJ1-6	TGTGCCAGCAGCCTTCGGACAGGGGGTTCACCCCTCCACTTT	CASSLRTGGSPLHF
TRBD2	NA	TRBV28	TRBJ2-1	TGTGCCAGCAGTTTAGAGTTGCGGGGGACTGAGCAGTTCTTC	CASSLELRGTEQFF
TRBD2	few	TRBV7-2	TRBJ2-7	TGTGCCAGCAGCCACGAGGGGACTAGCGGAACCTACGAGCAGTACTTC	CASSHEGTSGTYEQYF
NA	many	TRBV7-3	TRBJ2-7	TGTGCCAGCAGCTCCTTTATATGGTCTGAGCAGTACTTC	CASSSFIWSEQYF
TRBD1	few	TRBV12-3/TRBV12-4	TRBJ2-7	TGTGCCAGCAGTTACCGGGGACAGCGGTACTTC	CASSYRGQRYF
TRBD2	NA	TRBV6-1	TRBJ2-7	TGTGCCAGTAGACTAGCGGGAGGAGACGAGCAGTACTTC	CASRLAGGDEQYF
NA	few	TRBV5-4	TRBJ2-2	TGTGCCAGCAGCTTGGATAACCAATACACCGGGGAGCTGTTTTTT	CASSLDNQYTGELFF
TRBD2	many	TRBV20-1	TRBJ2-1	TGCAGTGCTAGAGACTTAACTAGCGGGAGGTTGTACAATGAGCAGTTCTTC	CSARDLTSGRLYNEQFF
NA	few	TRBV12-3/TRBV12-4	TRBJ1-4	TGTGCCAGCAGTTTATCGCGGAATGAAAAACTGTTTTTT	CASSLSRNEKLFF